The 27 T cell receptor beta chains given below trace back to one sample, sequenced in a study of CD8 T cells in Susac syndrome. Reverse transcription of about 0.45 to 1 ug RNA was performed with random hexamers. A single record per CDR3 protein comes from TCRdb applying MiXCR to the immunoSEQ multiplex PCR reads. In the table there are about 120,000 distinct CDR3 sequences, around 94% of which are singletons. Specimen: CD8+ T cells from PBMCs. Every receptor here comes from a human donor with Susac syndrome.

The rearrangement uses TRBV27 and TRBJ1-5; 7 bases are a match to TRBD1. The germline V gene has CDR1 MNHEY and CDR2 SMNVEV (reference sequence). The CDR3 sequence is 13 residues long. V lost 10 bases and J lost 4; bases outside the gene matches: 7. The CDR3 nucleotides read TGTGCCACCAGGGGGGAAGGAAATCAGCCCCAGCATTTT. This translates into CATRGEGNQPQHF.

The chain joins TRBV19 to TRBJ2-7; weak D call: TRBD1 (5 bases). There are 13 residues in the CDR3. The V and J ends lost 1 base and 3 bases respectively, with 7 bases between them. Germline CDR1 reads LNHDA; CDR2 reads SQIVND (reference sequence). CDR3 DNA: TGTGCCAGTAGTATAGGGCAGGGCTACGAGCAGTACTTC. Protein sequence: CASSIGQGYEQYF.

V gene TRBV5-4 combines with J gene TRBJ1-3; the match to TRBD1 covers 7 bases. This CDR3 contains 16 residues. CDR1 is SGHNT, CDR2 YYREEE, per germline (reference sequence). V was pared by 4 bases and J by 0 bases, with 7 bases of the junction left unmatched. The CDR3 DNA reads as TGTGCCAGCAGCGACCGGGACAGTATCTCTGGAAACACCATATATTTT. Its translation: CASSDRDSISGNTIYF. Variable domain in full (rest from reference TRBV5-4 and TRBJ1-3): ETGVTQSPTHLIKTRGQQVTLRCSSQSGHNTVSWYQQALGQGPQFIFQYYREEENGRGNFPPRFSGLQFPNYSSELNVNALELDDSALYLCASSDRDSISGNTIYFGEGSWLTVV.

This chain links TRBV2 with TRBJ2-1; perhaps TRBD1 as D (6 bases). The ends were cut back, 6 bases at V and 5 bases at J, with 14 bases in the middle. This CDR3 contains 14 residues. Germline V gene lookup returns CDR1 SNHLY and CDR2 FYNNEI. CDR3 protein: CASSQGQGHNEQFF. In DNA, the CDR3 is TGTGCCAGCAGCCAGGGGCAGGGACACAATGAGCAGTTCTTC.

This chain connects TRBV4-1 to TRBJ1-5; 8 bases map to TRBD1. Germline CDR1 is MGHRA and CDR2 is YSYEKL. CDR3 size: 16 residues. V trimming: 2 bases; J trimming: 4 bases; junction bases outside the gene matches: 7. In DNA form, the CDR3 reads TGCGCCAGCAGCCAAAGCACCCAGGGGGCGAATCAGCCCCAGCATTTT. Amino acid sequence: CASSQSTQGANQPQHF.

J is TRBJ1-6 and V is TRBV20-1; D possibly corresponds to TRBD1 (6 bases). The CDR3 extends over 18 amino acids. V was pared by 0 bases and J by 5 bases, with 20 bases between. CDR1 and CDR2 (germline): DFQATT, SNEGSKA (reference sequence). The CDR3 DNA reads as TGCAGTGCTAGAGAAGGGGGGTCACCCTTGGGCAATAATTCACCCCTCCACTTT. The encoded protein is CSAREGGSPLGNNSPLHF.

The rearrangement joins TRBV5-4 to TRBJ2-7; D remains unclear. The CDR3 has 13 amino acids. V lost 0 bases and J lost 3, with 7 bases in between. Germline V lookup: CDR1 SGHNT, CDR2 YYREEE (reference sequence). The CDR3 sequence is CASSLGQDYEQYF. In DNA form, the CDR3 reads TGTGCCAGCAGCTTGGGGCAGGACTACGAGCAGTACTTC.

The chain is built from TRBV5-1 and TRBJ2-7; D is unclear. CDR1 and CDR2 from the germline V gene are SGHRS and YFSETQ. Trimming shortened V by 0 bases and J by 1 base, and 8 bases separated the two germline ends. The CDR3 contains 14 residues. The CDR3 sequence: CASSLEPESYEQYF. The CDR3 coding sequence is TGCGCCAGCAGCTTGGAGCCGGAGTCCTACGAGCAGTACTTC. Variable domain in full (rest from reference TRBV5-1 and TRBJ2-7): KAGVTQTPRYLIKTRGQQVTLSCSPISGHRSVSWYQQTPGQGLQFLFEYFSETQRNKGNFPGRFSGRQFSNSRSEMNVSTLELGDSALYLCASSLEPESYEQYFGPGTRLTVT.

The rearrangement links TRBV29-1 to TRBJ1-1; D is unresolved. This CDR3 spans 10 amino acids. Germline loops: CDR1 SQVTM, CDR2 ANQGSEA. V was clipped by 4 bases and J by 5 bases, with 5 bases between them. The CDR3 sequence is CSVGGTEAFF. Written as DNA, the CDR3 is TGCAGCGTTGGTGGGACTGAAGCTTTCTTT.

The chain has TRBV2 and TRBJ2-3; 7 bases are a match to TRBD1. The V segment lost 10 bases and the J segment 0 bases; nucleotides outside the gene matches: 10. CDR3 length equals 15 residues. Germline-derived CDR1 and CDR2 are SNHLY and FYNNEI. In DNA form, the CDR3 reads TGTGCCAAGCAGGGGACAGTTGTTAGCACAGATACGCAGTATTTT. Amino acid sequence: CAKQGTVVSTDTQYF.

The chain joins TRBV6-5 to TRBJ2-7, with D hard to call. CDR1 and CDR2 from the germline V gene are MNHEY and SVGAGI. Trimming pared 2 bases from V and 5 bases from J, leaving 7 bases between. The CDR3 extends over 12 amino acids. DNA for the CDR3: TGTGCCAGCAGTTACGCAGGCCACGAGCAGTACTTC. It translates to CASSYAGHEQYF.

This clonotype is a singleton in its sample. This rearrangement joins TRBV7-9 to TRBJ2-1; D may correspond to TRBD1 or TRBD2 (5 bases each). The length of the CDR3 is 12 residues. V shed 7 bases and J shed 9 bases, with 13 bases lying between them. The germline V gene has CDR1 SEHNR and CDR2 FQNEAQ (reference sequence). Here the CDR3 DNA reads TGTGCCAGCATGGGGGAAATTAGTGAGCAGTTCTTC. It encodes CASMGEISEQFF.

CDR3 sequence: CASSPTYPNTEAFF. CDR3 nucleotide sequence: TGTGCCAGCAGTCCCACTTACCCGAACACTGAAGCTTTCTTT. The chain uses TRBV27 and TRBJ1-1; D is undetermined. Germline V gene sequence: CDR1 MNHEY, CDR2 SMNVEV (reference sequence). V lost 5 bases and J lost 1, with 11 bases in between. The CDR3 extends over 14 amino acids.

The gene calls are TRBV4-3 and TRBJ2-7; D is unresolved. The germline V and J ends were trimmed by 0 bases and 6 bases, with 12 bases remaining between them. Germline V gene sequence: CDR1 LGHNA, CDR2 YSLEER. This CDR3 comprises 14 residues. The CDR3 loop reads CASSQDRRLTEQYF. The CDR3 DNA is TGCGCCAGCAGCCAAGATCGGCGCCTGACCGAGCAGTACTTC.

This chain uses TRBV9 with TRBJ2-3; 7 positions match TRBD2. This CDR3 is 18 amino acids long. V lost 3 bases and J lost 0; bases outside the gene matches: 13. Germline values: CDR1 SGDLS, CDR2 YYNGEE. The CDR3 DNA follows: TGTGCCAGCAGCGCAGATGGGGGATGGGGGGGAAGCACAGATACGCAGTATTTT. Translating gives CASSADGGWGGSTDTQYF.

The V gene is TRBV4-1, the J gene TRBJ2-3; D gene unclear. Deletions cut 0 bases from V and 2 bases from J, with 9 bases between. The CDR3 has 15 amino acids. CDR1 and CDR2 from the germline V gene are MGHRA and YSYEKL. The CDR3 DNA reads TGCGCCAGCAGCCAAGATTTGGCAGACACAGATACGCAGTATTTT. Amino acids: CASSQDLADTDTQYF.

The chain joins TRBV20-1 to TRBJ1-1, with D possibly matching TRBD1 (6 bases). This CDR3 has 13 amino acids. Trimming removed 5 bases at V and 4 bases at J, with 14 bases between. Germline CDR1 reads DFQATT; CDR2 reads SNEGSKA (reference sequence). The CDR3 bases are TGCAGTGCTCGTACAGGAGGGGGCACTGAAGCTTTCTTT. Protein product: CSARTGGGTEAFF.

The genes are TRBV20-1 and TRBJ1-2; D call uncertain. Deletions cut 1 base from V and 6 bases from J, with 15 bases between. The germline V gene has CDR1 DFQATT and CDR2 SNEGSKA (reference sequence). The CDR3 spans 14 residues. The CDR3 DNA sequence: TGCAGTGCTAGAGGCCTTGGACCGATCGATGGCTACACCTTC. Amino acids: CSARGLGPIDGYTF.

The chain links TRBV27 to TRBJ2-7; 7 nucleotides line up with TRBD1. The CDR3 loop spans 12 amino acids. Germline V lookup: CDR1 MNHEY, CDR2 SMNVEV (reference sequence). V shed 5 bases, J shed 13 bases, and the junction held 11 bases outside the gene matches. The CDR3 nucleotides read TGTGCCAGCAGTGAGGGACAGAACCGTCCCTACTTC. Residues: CASSEGQNRPYF.

The CDR3 DNA is TGCGCCAGCAGCCCAGGGCAGGGGGCAAATGAAGCTTTCTTT. The encoded protein is CASSPGQGANEAFF. This chain uses TRBV5-1 with TRBJ1-1; 8 bases agree with TRBD1. The CDR3 is made up of 14 amino acids. The J segment lost 7 bases and the V segment lost 4 bases, leaving 9 bases of the junction unmatched. Germline loops: CDR1 SGHRS, CDR2 YFSETQ.

The chain combines TRBV29-1 with TRBJ2-7, with TRBD1 as a possible D gene (6 bases). The CDR3 consists of 16 residues. V lost 0 bases and J lost 4, with 19 bases in between. The germline gives CDR1 SQVTM, CDR2 ANQGSEA. The CDR3 sequence is CSVEDPRDKSGYEQYF. The CDR3 DNA sequence: TGCAGCGTTGAAGATCCTCGGGACAAATCTGGTTACGAGCAGTACTTC.

The chain has TRBV9 and TRBJ1-1; D is unresolved. The germline V and J ends were trimmed by 2 bases and 2 bases, with 4 bases remaining between them. The CDR3 has 12 amino acids. Germline V gene data show CDR1 as SGDLS and CDR2 as YYNGEE. CDR3 bases: TGTGCCAGCAGCGTCGCCAACACTGAAGCTTTCTTT. It yields the protein CASSVANTEAFF.

The chain is built from TRBV10-3 and TRBJ2-7, with no clear D. The germline V gene encodes CDR1 ENHRY and CDR2 SYGVKD. The germline V and J ends were trimmed by 2 bases and 1 base, with 18 bases remaining between them. This CDR3 has 17 amino acids. The CDR3 spells CAISEETLENGSYEQYF. CDR3 in DNA: TGTGCCATCAGTGAGGAAACCCTAGAGAACGGATCCTACGAGCAGTACTTC.

This chain uses TRBV9 with TRBJ2-3, with 9 bases identical to TRBD2. CDR1 is SGDLS, CDR2 YYNGEE, per germline. This CDR3 region has 16 residues. The V gene end was trimmed by 0 bases and the J gene end by 5 bases; junction bases not matched to a gene: 7. CDR3: CASSVGAGGPVDTQYF. The CDR3 coding sequence is TGTGCCAGCAGCGTAGGAGCGGGGGGTCCGGTAGATACGCAGTATTTT.

The CDR3 coding sequence is TGTGCCAGCGCACAGGATGGCTACACCTTC. Its translation is CASAQDGYTF. The chain uses TRBV2 and TRBJ1-2, with D perhaps TRBD1 (5 bases). This CDR3 has 10 amino acids. V was clipped by 8 bases and J by 6 bases, with 7 bases between them. Germline values: CDR1 SNHLY, CDR2 FYNNEI.

V gene TRBV6-4 combines with J gene TRBJ2-1; TRBD1 is a possible D gene (5 bases). Trimming left V 2 bases short and J 2 bases short, with 13 bases between. The CDR3 has 16 residues. The germline gives CDR1 MRHNA, CDR2 SNTAGT. This chain's CDR3 is CASSDTRQTAYNEQFF. DNA of the CDR3: TGTGCCAGCAGTGACACCCGACAGACTGCCTACAATGAGCAGTTCTTC.

The chain has TRBV12-3 or TRBV12-4 and TRBJ1-2; D remains unclear. V was pared by 7 bases and J by 0 bases, with 18 bases between. This CDR3 spans 16 amino acids. CDR3 coding DNA: TGTGCCAGCACCAAAGTGGGGAGGGCCACTAACTATGGCTACACCTTC. This encodes CASTKVGRATNYGYTF.